This TCR beta chain was sequenced during a study of T cell repertoires in cytomegalovirus infection. Study context: Public TCR beta signatures provided an indication of both CMV infection and a matching HLA type.

As concerns this clonotype: Its antigen is not known.

Study-level findings and limits: Public TCR beta family frequency separated CMV-and-HLA carriers, including in an independent cohort. It was HLA-C-restricted CMV-specific TCR beta clonotypes that dominated the response ex vivo.

TCRdb recomputed calls from the reads with MiXCR, one row per CDR3 protein. The sample holds fewer than 300,000 distinct CDR3 sequences, about a quarter seen once. The sample was PBMCs. The sequence was obtained from a human donor in good health (CMV status not recorded). Some clones in this sample may be carry-over from other donors' samples.

CDR3 protein: CASSRPHPMNTEAFF. The CDR3 bases are TGTGCCAGCAGCAGACCACACCCTATGAACACTGAAGCTTTCTTT. The chain links TRBV28 to TRBJ1-1; D is undetermined. Looked up from germline, CDR1 is MDHEN and CDR2 is SYDVKM. The length of the CDR3 is 15 residues. V was trimmed by 6 bases and J by 0 bases, leaving 14 bases between them.